The 9 T cell receptor beta chains below all came from one sample that was sequenced in a study of cytomegalovirus exposure and HLA in healthy donors. PCR primers comprised 60 Vbeta and 13 Jbeta primers. The repertoire was sequenced with immunoSEQ multiplex PCR; TCRdb's copy has only in-frame clones and lacks some. Of about 140,000 clones listed, about 70% are singletons. Sequenced: PBMCs. The receptor set was obtained from a man between 40 and 49 years old in good health and CMV-seronegative.

The rearrangement uses TRBV5-1 and TRBJ2-3; TRBD1 is a possible D gene (6 bases). The CDR3 has 14 residues. V lost 0 bases to trimming and J lost 4 bases, with 9 bases between them. Germline V gene data show CDR1 as SGHRS and CDR2 as YFSETQ. The CDR3 loop is CASSLDRVPDTQYF. CDR3 nucleotide sequence: TGCGCCAGCAGCTTGGACAGGGTACCAGATACGCAGTATTTT.

The V and J genes are TRBV6-5 and TRBJ1-5; D is unclear. This CDR3 region has 15 residues. The V and J ends lost 2 bases and 2 bases respectively, with 10 bases between them. The germline V gene has CDR1 MNHEY and CDR2 SVGAGI. CDR3: CASSYGADRNQPQHF. The DNA of the CDR3 is TGTGCCAGCAGTTACGGTGCGGATCGCAATCAGCCCCAGCATTTT.

The V call is TRBV7-2, the J call TRBJ2-3, with TRBD2 matching 11 bases. The ends lost 0 bases at V and 6 bases at J; junction bases unmatched: 14. Germline CDR1 and CDR2: SGHTA and FQGNSA. This CDR3 contains 19 residues. CDR3 amino acids: CASSLALSGRGPQGDTQYF. Here the CDR3 DNA reads TGTGCCAGCAGCTTAGCGCTTAGCGGGAGGGGGCCGCAGGGGGATACGCAGTATTTT. The full variable domain, its missing parts supplied by reference TRBV7-2 and TRBJ2-3, is GAGVSQSPSNKVTEKGKDVELRCDPISGHTALYWYRQSLGQGLEFLIYFQGNSAPDKSGLPSDRFSAERTGGSVSTLTIQRTQQEDSAVYLCASSLALSGRGPQGDTQYFGPGTRLTVL.

The chain carries TRBV19 and TRBJ1-3, with D tentatively TRBD1 (5 bases). The CDR3 is made up of 15 amino acids. Germline CDR1 LNHDA, CDR2 SQIVND (reference sequence). With 3 bases removed from V and 1 base from J, the gap between germline ends came to 10 bases. CDR3 sequence reads: CASSILGLSGNTIYF. CDR3 DNA: TGTGCCAGTAGTATCCTGGGACTTTCTGGAAACACCATATATTTT. Filled out from reference TRBV19 and TRBJ1-3, the complete variable domain reads DGGITQSPKYLFRKEGQNVTLSCEQNLNHDAMYWYRQDPGQGLRLIYYSQIVNDFQKGDIAEGYSVSREKKESFPLTVTSAQKNPTAFYLCASSILGLSGNTIYFGEGSWLTVV.

The chain recombines TRBV9 with TRBJ2-3, with D possibly TRBD1 on 5 matching bases. This CDR3 comprises 15 residues. V shed 4 bases and J shed 0 bases, with 12 bases lying between them. Germline V gene lookup returns CDR1 SGDLS and CDR2 YYNGEE. CDR3 sequence: CASSPIGHSTDTQYF. Written as DNA, the CDR3 is TGTGCCAGCAGCCCCATCGGACACAGCACAGATACGCAGTATTTT.

The rearrangement joins TRBV19 to TRBJ1-5; the match to TRBD1 covers 8 bases. Trimming took 8 bases from V and 6 from J; bases not matched to a gene: 6. The CDR3 loop spans 13 amino acids. Germline V gene data show CDR1 as LNHDA and CDR2 as SQIVND (reference sequence). CDR3 amino acids: CASEDRDGQPQHF. The CDR3 DNA follows: TGTGCCAGTGAGGACAGGGATGGTCAGCCCCAGCATTTT.

In its sample, this clone was seen once. The V call is TRBV7-6, the J call TRBJ2-1, with D possibly being TRBD1 (5 bases). V was cut by 1 base and J by 8 bases, with 18 bases left in between. The CDR3 is made up of 16 amino acids. CDR1 is SGHVS, CDR2 FNYEAQ, per germline. Here the CDR3 DNA reads TGTGCCAGCAGCTTAGACCCACCCAGGGTGAGCGATGAGCAGTTCTTC. It translates to CASSLDPPRVSDEQFF.

This chain connects TRBV7-8 to TRBJ2-7; 9 nucleotides match TRBD1. Trimming at V came to 1 base and at J to 4 bases, leaving 5 bases not matched to a gene. Germline V gene sequence: CDR1 SGHVS, CDR2 FQNEAQ. This CDR3 is built from 15 residues. CDR3 amino acids: CASSLGQGGGYEQYF. CDR3 bases: TGTGCCAGCAGCTTAGGACAGGGGGGTGGGTACGAGCAGTACTTC.

This clone was seen a single time. The rearrangement joins TRBV19 to TRBJ1-1; perhaps TRBD1 as D (5 bases). V lost 4 bases and J 5 bases, leaving 14 bases between the germline ends. This CDR3 is built from 14 residues. The germline CDR1 and CDR2 sequences are LNHDA and SQIVND (reference sequence). CDR3 coding DNA: TGTGCCAGTAGTACCACAGGTTTTTCTACTGAAGCTTTCTTT. It encodes CASSTTGFSTEAFF.